A selection of T cell receptor beta chains follows, all from one sample in a study of cytomegalovirus exposure and HLA in healthy donors. Repertoires were generated with immunoSEQ multiplex PCR, while TCRdb's copy carries only in-frame clones and drops some. This table holds about 120,000 clones, approximately 80% found once. Source material: PBMCs. These receptors were obtained from a man in his forties in good health and CMV-seropositive. The CDR3 runs from the conserved cysteine through the conserved F or W. A D gene is named only where the DNA matches it firmly. Size values are once, few and many counts, or a class for expanded clones, and some rows have none.

v_gene	j_gene	d_gene	abundance	CDR3aa	CDR3nt
TRBV19	TRBJ1-5	TRBD1	few	CASSIQDRGSNQPQHF	TGTGCCAGTAGTATTCAGGACAGGGGGAGCAATCAGCCCCAGCATTTT
TRBV14	TRBJ1-2	TRBD1	-	CASSQGQGNYGYTF	TGTGCCAGCAGCCAGGGACAGGGAAACTATGGCTACACCTTC
TRBV7-7	TRBJ1-2	-	-	CASSPPARGRVGYTF	TGTGCTAGCAGCCCACCTGCGAGAGGGCGAGTGGGCTACACCTTC
TRBV6-1	TRBJ1-4	-	-	CASKAQNNEKLFF	TGTGCCAGCAAAGCACAGAATAATGAAAAACTGTTTTTT
TRBV7-2	TRBJ2-7	TRBD1	-	CASSLNEGATYEQYF	TGTGCCAGCAGCTTAAATGAGGGGGCCACCTACGAGCAGTACTTC
TRBV1	TRBJ1-3	-	-	CTSSYGQTAGNTIYF	TGCACCAGCAGTTATGGACAGACGGCTGGAAACACCATATATTTT
TRBV5-4	TRBJ2-7	TRBD1	-	CASSPHVGGQAYEQYF	TGTGCCAGCAGCCCCCACGTAGGTGGACAGGCGTACGAGCAGTACTTC
TRBV28	TRBJ2-7	-	once	CASSLSEGASYEQYF	TGTGCCAGCAGTTTATCGGAAGGGGCAAGCTACGAGCAGTACTTC
TRBV4-3	TRBJ2-2	-	-	CASSQEGRSALNTGELFF	TGCGCCAGCAGCCAAGAAGGGAGGAGTGCCCTTAACACCGGGGAGCTGTTTTTT
TRBV2	TRBJ2-4	-	-	CASSPQVFKNIQYF	TGTGCCAGCAGCCCCCAGGTTTTCAAAAACATTCAGTACTTC
TRBV28	TRBJ2-7	-	-	CASSLGGAGLRYEQYF	TGTGCCAGCAGTTTAGGAGGGGCAGGACTCCGATACGAGCAGTACTTC
TRBV7-8	TRBJ1-1	-	-	CASLGNTEAFF	TGTGCCAGCCTAGGGAACACTGAAGCTTTCTTT
TRBV7-9	TRBJ2-5	TRBD1	-	CASSLVGTGGEETQYF	TGTGCCAGCAGCTTAGTCGGGACAGGGGGCGAAGAGACCCAGTACTTC
TRBV28	TRBJ2-3	-	-	CASSRPGQPTDTQYF	TGTGCCAGCAGTCGACCCGGACAGCCCACAGATACGCAGTATTTT
TRBV27	TRBJ1-2	TRBD1	once	CASSSYLDRAGGYTF	TGTGCCAGCAGCTCGTACCTGGACAGGGCTGGTGGCTACACCTTC
TRBV7-3	TRBJ1-1	-	-	CASSLVRRNNTEAFF	TGTGCCAGCAGCTTAGTGAGGAGAAATAACACTGAAGCTTTCTTT
TRBV5-5	TRBJ1-4	TRBD1	-	CASSEDRGRGANEKLFF	TGTGCCAGCAGCGAGGACAGGGGAAGAGGGGCTAATGAAAAACTGTTTTTT
TRBV12-5	TRBJ2-3	TRBD1	-	CASGTGVADTQYF	TGTGCTAGTGGGACAGGGGTTGCAGATACGCAGTATTTT
TRBV9	TRBJ1-2	-	-	CASSVEQGDYGYTF	TGTGCCAGCAGCGTAGAACAGGGCGACTATGGCTACACCTTC
TRBV27	TRBJ2-7	TRBD2	-	CASSPTLSGGGAGEQYF	TGTGCCAGCAGTCCTACCCTCTCGGGAGGGGGGGCTGGGGAGCAGTACTTC
TRBV7-9	TRBJ1-2	-	few	CSSSLGFPGQMRYGYTF	TGTTCCAGCAGCTTAGGATTTCCGGGACAAATGCGCTATGGCTACACCTTC
TRBV28	TRBJ1-4	-	-	CASSLSFGAEKLFF	TGTGCCAGCAGTTTATCATTTGGGGCGGAAAAACTGTTTTTT
TRBV5-4	TRBJ2-7	-	-	CASSKASGDRRSYEQYF	TGTGCCAGCAGCAAAGCCTCGGGGGACCGACGCTCCTACGAGCAGTACTTC
TRBV5-1	TRBJ2-5	TRBD2	-	CASSLERGGTQETQYF	TGCGCCAGCAGCTTGGAGCGGGGGGGTACGCAAGAGACCCAGTACTTC
TRBV9	TRBJ2-2	TRBD1	-	CASSVVVGTGGSTGELFF	TGTGCCAGCAGCGTAGTTGTCGGGACAGGGGGTAGCACCGGGGAGCTGTTTTTT
TRBV18	TRBJ1-5	-	-	CASSPQGRNQPQHF	TGTGCCAGCTCACCCCAGGGGAGAAATCAGCCCCAGCATTTT
TRBV5-4	TRBJ2-1	-	-	CASSLVLAGNEQFF	TGTGCCAGCAGCTTGGTACTAGCAGGGAATGAGCAGTTCTTC
TRBV28	TRBJ2-7	-	few	CASRLQTGFYEQYF	TGTGCCAGCAGACTCCAGACAGGATTCTACGAGCAGTACTTC
TRBV5-1	TRBJ1-4	-	-	CASSSGTSNEKLFF	TGCGCCAGCAGCTCAGGCACCTCTAATGAAAAACTGTTTTTT
TRBV7-8	TRBJ1-5	-	-	CASSLVETPAIGDQPQHF	TGTGCCAGCAGCCTAGTAGAGACCCCGGCTATCGGGGATCAGCCCCAGCATTTT
TRBV2	TRBJ2-2	-	-	CASILDFANTGELFF	TGTGCCAGCATCTTGGACTTTGCGAACACCGGGGAGCTGTTTTTT
TRBV18	TRBJ1-1	-	-	CASSRTVNTEAFF	TGTGCCAGCTCGCGCACGGTGAACACTGAAGCTTTCTTT
TRBV4-3	TRBJ1-2	-	-	CASSQGRDGYTF	TGCGCCAGCAGCCAAGGGAGGGATGGCTACACCTTC
TRBV28	TRBJ2-1	-	few	CASSSGPRGQFF	TGTGCCAGCAGTTCCGGGCCTCGGGGGCAGTTCTTC
TRBV10-1	TRBJ1-6	TRBD1	-	CASSESGGQGNSPLHF	TGCGCCAGCAGTGAGTCAGGGGGACAGGGAAATTCACCCCTCCACTTT
TRBV5-1	TRBJ1-1	TRBD1	-	CASSSTGAAFGTEAFF	TGCGCCAGCAGCTCGACAGGGGCGGCGTTTGGCACTGAAGCTTTCTTT
TRBV18	TRBJ1-6	TRBD1	-	CASSADRGPGSPLHF	TGTGCCAGCTCAGCGGACAGGGGGCCGGGATCACCCCTCCACTTT